The rows below give T cell receptor beta chains drawn from one sample of a study of T cells in narcolepsy. Sequencing was performed with immunoSEQ multiplex PCR; in TCRdb, only in-frame clones are kept and a portion is missing. The sample records about 24,000 clones, less than 65% being singletons. The sample comprised memory (CD45RA-) CD4+ T cells from blood. The receptors were sampled from a human donor in good health. CDR3s include the opening cysteine and the closing phenylalanine or tryptophan. The D gene is left open where the match is weak. The size entry is marked missing in some rows and otherwise reads once, few, many or a size class.

d_gene: TRBD2
abundance: NA
v_gene: TRBV4-1
j_gene: TRBJ2-5
CDR3nt: TGCGCCAGCAGCCACCCCGGACTAGCGGGGGGGCCGAATCAAGAGACCCAGTACTTC
CDR3aa: CASSHPGLAGGPNQETQYF

d_gene: TRBD1
abundance: NA
v_gene: TRBV29-1
j_gene: TRBJ1-1
CDR3nt: TGCAGCGTTGCGCCACCGGGACAGAGTCTTGGGGGAGCTTTCTTT
CDR3aa: CSVAPPGQSLGGAFF

d_gene: NA
abundance: NA
v_gene: TRBV7-8
j_gene: TRBJ1-5
CDR3nt: TGTGCCAGCAGCTTAGCGGGGCGCAATCAGCCCCAGCATTTT
CDR3aa: CASSLAGRNQPQHF

d_gene: NA
abundance: few
v_gene: TRBV6-6
j_gene: TRBJ1-2
CDR3nt: TGTGCCAGCAGTTACGCCCCCAGCAGAGAAGGCTACACCTTC
CDR3aa: CASSYAPSREGYTF

d_gene: NA
abundance: NA
v_gene: TRBV6-6
j_gene: TRBJ1-1
CDR3nt: TGTGCCAGCAGCAGCCGACAGGAGGGGACTGAAGCTTTCTTT
CDR3aa: CASSSRQEGTEAFF

d_gene: NA
abundance: NA
v_gene: TRBV5-6
j_gene: TRBJ2-5
CDR3nt: TGTGCCAGCAGCTTGCCCCAAGAGACCCAGTACTTC
CDR3aa: CASSLPQETQYF

d_gene: NA
abundance: few
v_gene: TRBV7-8
j_gene: TRBJ2-1
CDR3nt: TGTGCCAGCAGCTTAGGGCCCGTAAGTGAGCAGTTCTTC
CDR3aa: CASSLGPVSEQFF

d_gene: TRBD2
abundance: once
v_gene: TRBV2
j_gene: TRBJ2-1
CDR3nt: TGTGCCAGCGGGGAGGGGACTACCTCTTACAATGAGCAGTTCTTC
CDR3aa: CASGEGTTSYNEQFF

d_gene: NA
abundance: few
v_gene: TRBV6-5
j_gene: TRBJ2-7
CDR3nt: TGTGCCAGCAGCTACCTACCGACACCAACCTACGAGCAGTACTTC
CDR3aa: CASSYLPTPTYEQYF

d_gene: NA
abundance: NA
v_gene: TRBV11-3
j_gene: TRBJ1-1
CDR3nt: TGTGCCAGCAGCCTTGGTGGTATGAACACTGAAGCTTTCTTT
CDR3aa: CASSLGGMNTEAFF

d_gene: NA
abundance: few
v_gene: TRBV6-1
j_gene: TRBJ2-3
CDR3nt: TGTGCCACCGGAAAAAGCACAGATACGCAGTATTTT
CDR3aa: CATGKSTDTQYF

d_gene: TRBD2
abundance: NA
v_gene: TRBV7-8
j_gene: TRBJ2-1
CDR3nt: TGTGCCAGCAGCTTAGCGGCGGGGGGGATCGGGCAGTTCTTC
CDR3aa: CASSLAAGGIGQFF

d_gene: TRBD2
abundance: NA
v_gene: TRBV11-2
j_gene: TRBJ2-5
CDR3nt: TGTGCCAGCCAAAATTGGGTAGGGCTAGCGGGGGAGTACGAGACCCAGTACTTC
CDR3aa: CASQNWVGLAGEYETQYF

d_gene: NA
abundance: NA
v_gene: TRBV2
j_gene: TRBJ2-1
CDR3nt: TGTGCCAGCTCCAAGGTTGGTGAGCAGTTCTTC
CDR3aa: CASSKVGEQFF